This paragraph reports one TCR beta chain. The junction shows a germline mismatch at one end, possibly a read error. A J-beta primer mix and a sample-barcoded 5' primer were used in a second PCR of roughly 6 to 12 cycles. Every single cDNA molecule received a tag from a template-switch adaptor with 12 random nucleotides. Each CDR3 protein is one row after TCRdb ran MiXCR on the 5' RACE reads. The sample lists 650,000 to 800,000 distinct CDR3 sequences; about 51% were seen once. CDR1 and CDR2 (germline): SEHNR, FQNEAQ (reference sequence). The CDR3 contains 14 residues. Samples each yielded at least 5.5 micrograms of total RNA. The data originate from a study of blood T cells in healthy people across ages. Looking at the study overall: Through template switching, about one barcoded beta molecule was captured per two T cells, as measured in model experiments.

The sample taken for sequencing was blood. The sequence derives from a woman of 80 years or more in good health. The chain joins TRBV7-9 to TRBJ2-7; D unclear. The CDR3, as DNA: TGTGCCGGCAGCTTATATGAATCATCCTACGAGCAGTACTTC. This translates into CAGSLYESSYEQYF.